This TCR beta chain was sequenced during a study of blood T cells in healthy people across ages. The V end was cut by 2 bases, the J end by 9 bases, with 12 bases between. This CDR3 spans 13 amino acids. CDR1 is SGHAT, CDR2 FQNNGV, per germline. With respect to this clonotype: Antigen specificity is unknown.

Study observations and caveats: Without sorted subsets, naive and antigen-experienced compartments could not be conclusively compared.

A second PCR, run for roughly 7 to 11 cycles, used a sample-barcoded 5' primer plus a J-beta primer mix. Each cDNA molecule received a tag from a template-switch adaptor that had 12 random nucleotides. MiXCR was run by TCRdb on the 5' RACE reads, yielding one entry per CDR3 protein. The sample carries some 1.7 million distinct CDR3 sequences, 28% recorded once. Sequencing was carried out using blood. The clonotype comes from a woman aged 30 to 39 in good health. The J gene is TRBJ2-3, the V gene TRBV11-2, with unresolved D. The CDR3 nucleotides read TGTGCCAGCAGCTTACAACGGGTTGGAACGCAGTATTTT. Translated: CASSLQRVGTQYF. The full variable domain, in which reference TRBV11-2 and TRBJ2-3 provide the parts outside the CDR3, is EAGVAQSPRYKIIEKRQSVAFWCNPISGHATLYWYQQILGQGPKLLIQFQNNGVVDDSQLPKDRFSAERLKGVDSTLKIQPAKLEDSAVYLCASSLQRVGTQYFGPGTRLTVL.